The 27 T cell receptor beta chains presented below share a single source sample, sequenced in a study of blood T cell repertoires in COVID-19 (TCRdb year 2020). The library came from the immunoSEQ multiplex PCR assay. TCRdb re-hosts the immuneACCESS table, in-frame sequences only. Its copies lack some clones; in the studies checked, an unresolved V gene accounts for under half of them, and the cause for the rest is not known. In all, the sample holds roughly 500,000 clones, and 88% of those were seen once. The leading ten clones occupy 1.5% to 2% of the sample. Sequencing was performed on PBMCs or T cells enriched from blood (not recorded which). These receptors originate from a woman in her thirties or forties who had recovered from COVID-19.

This clone came up a few times. The chain uses TRBV4-1 and TRBJ2-3; D is uncertain. The germline gives CDR1 MGHRA, CDR2 YSYEKL. V shed 4 bases and J shed 0 bases, with 17 bases lying between them. The CDR3 has 17 amino acids. CDR3 nucleotide sequence: TGCGCCAGCAGCCCGACTGTCACGGCAGCCAGCACAGATACGCAGTATTTT. Translation gives CASSPTVTAASTDTQYF.

The genes are TRBV27 and TRBJ1-6; 9 nucleotides match TRBD1. The V gene end was trimmed by 4 bases and the J gene end by 8 bases; junction bases not matched to a gene: 6. Germline V gene lookup returns CDR1 MNHEY and CDR2 SMNVEV (reference sequence). The CDR3 is 15 amino acids. The CDR3 loop is CASSSTGGGYSPLHF. In DNA form, the CDR3 reads TGTGCCAGCAGTTCGACAGGGGGAGGTTATTCACCCCTCCACTTT.

The rearrangement joins TRBV13 to TRBJ2-1; maybe TRBD2 (6 bases). Germline CDR1 is PRHDT and CDR2 is FYEKMQ (reference sequence). This CDR3 contains 14 residues. V was trimmed by 5 bases and J by 4 bases, leaving 12 bases between them. CDR3: CASSDSGPYNEQFF. As DNA, the CDR3 is TGTGCCAGCAGCGACAGCGGGCCTTACAATGAGCAGTTCTTC.

The chain links TRBV14 to TRBJ2-7; TRBD2 matches at 9 bases. CDR1 SGHDN and CDR2 FVKESK come from the germline V gene. This CDR3 is built from 15 residues. Trimming took 4 bases from V and 3 from J; bases not matched to a gene: 7. The DNA of the CDR3 is TGTGCCAGCAGCCCTCAGACTAGCGGAGGCTACGAGCAGTACTTC. Translation gives CASSPQTSGGYEQYF.

The chain joins TRBV4-1 to TRBJ2-2, with TRBD1 as a possible D gene (6 bases). V was cut by 1 base and J by 4 bases, with 10 bases left in between. This CDR3 has 15 residues. CDR1 and CDR2 from the germline V gene are MGHRA and YSYEKL. The CDR3: CASSQGTAITGELFF. Written as DNA, the CDR3 is TGCGCCAGCAGCCAAGGGACAGCGATCACCGGGGAGCTGTTTTTT.

This rearrangement joins TRBV21-1 to TRBJ2-2; the DNA was not compared with TRBD2, the D call given in the table. TRBV21-1 is a pseudogene. The CDR3 totals 15 residues. CDR3 in DNA: TGTGCCAGACTAGCGGGGACCGTAAACACCGGGGAGCTGTTTTTT. Translation gives CARLAGTVNTGELFF.

The rearrangement joins TRBV5-8 to TRBJ1-2; 8 positions match TRBD1. With 6 bases clipped from V and 7 bases from J, the junction kept 11 bases outside the gene matches. Germline CDR1 is SGHTS and CDR2 is YDEGEE. The CDR3 extends over 14 amino acids. In DNA form, the CDR3 reads TGTGCCAGCATTCAACCAGGGGGCTTTTTTGGCTACACCTTC. Translating gives CASIQPGGFFGYTF.

The genes are TRBV24-1 and TRBJ2-2; unclear D gene. V was pared by 2 bases and J by 4 bases, with 7 bases between. CDR1 KGHDR and CDR2 SFDVKD come from the germline V gene. The CDR3 runs 14 residues. The CDR3 DNA reads as TGTGCCACCAGTGATTCCCGGGTCACCGGGGAGCTGTTTTTT. It codes for CATSDSRVTGELFF.

This chain links TRBV9 with TRBJ1-6, with D perhaps TRBD1 (5 bases). Deletions cut 3 bases from V and 8 bases from J, with 6 bases between. The CDR3 sequence is 12 residues long. Germline V lookup: CDR1 SGDLS, CDR2 YYNGEE. In nucleotides, the CDR3 is TGTGCCAGCAGCGGGGGGGATTCACCCCTCCACTTT. Its protein product is CASSGGDSPLHF.

This clone was counted between two and nine times. This sequence joins TRBV12-3 or TRBV12-4 and TRBJ1-2; 10 bases are shared with TRBD1. The CDR3 is made up of 12 amino acids. V gave up 8 bases and J gave up 8 bases; unmatched junction bases: 5. As DNA, the CDR3 is TGTGCCAGCGGGACAGGGGTTTGGGGCTACACCTTC. Translating it yields CASGTGVWGYTF.

The V gene is TRBV15, the J gene TRBJ2-7, with TRBD2 matching 8 bases. Germline-derived CDR1 and CDR2 are LNHNV and YYDKDF (reference sequence). Trimming removed 1 base from V and 0 bases from J; junction bases left unmatched: 8. This CDR3 comprises 17 residues. The CDR3 here is CATSRGVAGGLSYEQYF. CDR3 nucleotides: TGTGCCACCAGCAGAGGGGTCGCGGGAGGCCTCTCCTACGAGCAGTACTTC.

The V gene is TRBV2, the J gene TRBJ2-1; 7 bases match TRBD2. CDR3 length: 13 amino acids. The germline V gene has CDR1 SNHLY and CDR2 FYNNEI. V lost 8 bases to trimming and J lost 6 bases; unmatched junction nucleotides: 7. CDR3 in DNA: TGTGCCAGCTTATCGACTAGCAGCAATGAGCAGTTCTTC. Amino acid sequence: CASLSTSSNEQFF.

The genes are TRBV3-1 (or the pseudogene TRBV3-2) and TRBJ2-7; D is possibly TRBD1 (6 bases). With 1 base removed from V and 8 bases from J, the gap between germline ends came to 9 bases. CDR1 is LGHDT, CDR2 YNNKEL, per germline (reference sequence). The CDR3 loop spans 12 amino acids. In nucleotides, the CDR3 is TGTGCCAGCAGCCAAGGCGACAGGAAGCAGTACTTC. It encodes CASSQGDRKQYF.

The genes are TRBV20-1 and TRBJ2-1, with 8 bases aligning to TRBD2. This CDR3 has 14 residues. Trimming at V came to 3 bases and at J to 1 base, leaving 2 bases not matched to a gene. CDR1 is DFQATT and CDR2 is SNEGSKA in the germline V gene (reference sequence). CDR3 coding DNA: TGCAGTGCTAGTAGCGGGGCGTCCTACAATGAGCAGTTCTTC. Residues: CSASSGASYNEQFF.

The CDR3 nucleotides are TGTGCCAGTAGTATACATCAGATCAACTATGGCTACACCTTC. It is translated as CASSIHQINYGYTF. The V call is TRBV19, the J call TRBJ1-2; D gene unclear. This CDR3 has 14 residues. Trimming removed 2 bases from V and 2 bases from J, with 9 bases in between. Germline assignment: CDR1 LNHDA and CDR2 SQIVND (reference sequence).

V and J are TRBV12-3 or TRBV12-4 and TRBJ1-4, with D unclear. The V gene lost 5 bases and the J gene lost 2 bases, with 3 bases spanning the gap. This CDR3 has 12 amino acids. In DNA, the CDR3 is TGTGCCAGCAGTACTACTAATGAAAAACTGTTTTTT. Translated, it gives CASSTTNEKLFF.

The chain uses TRBV7-2 and TRBJ1-2; the D gene is possibly TRBD1 (5 bases). Germline lookup yields CDR1 SGHTA and CDR2 FQGNSA. Trimming removed 5 bases from V and 4 bases from J, with 11 bases in between. The CDR3 consists of 13 residues. The CDR3 spells CASSPSTVYGYTF. CDR3 sequence (DNA): TGTGCCAGCAGCCCATCGACAGTCTATGGCTACACCTTC.

The chain uses TRBV2 and TRBJ1-6, with D unresolved. The CDR3 has 14 residues. CDR1 and CDR2 from the germline V gene are SNHLY and FYNNEI. V was trimmed by 4 bases and J by 6 bases, leaving 10 bases between them. CDR3 in amino acids: CASSGLRSNSPLHF. The CDR3 nucleotides are TGTGCCAGCAGTGGCCTTCGGAGTAATTCACCCCTCCACTTT. The full variable domain, its missing parts supplied by reference TRBV2 and TRBJ1-6, is EPEVTQTPSHQVTQMGQEVILRCVPISNHLYFYWYRQILGQKVEFLVSFYNNEISEKSEIFDDQFSVERPDGSNFTLKIRSTKLEDSAMYFCASSGLRSNSPLHFGNGTRLTVT.

The gene calls are TRBV27 and TRBJ2-6, with 8 bases fitting TRBD1. V trimming: 6 bases; J trimming: 0 bases; junction bases outside the gene matches: 7. The CDR3 sequence is 17 residues long. Germline CDR1 is MNHEY and CDR2 is SMNVEV (reference sequence). This chain's CDR3 is CASRRGQALSGANVLTF. In DNA form, the CDR3 reads TGTGCCAGCAGGAGGGGACAGGCGCTCTCTGGGGCCAACGTCCTGACTTTC.

This clone was detected only a few times. This chain connects TRBV24-1 to TRBJ1-2; D is undetermined. Looked up from germline, CDR1 is KGHDR and CDR2 is SFDVKD. V shed 7 bases and J shed 8 bases, with 13 bases lying between them. CDR3 length: 12 amino acids. The CDR3 nucleotides are TGTGCCACCAGCGGCGGGTTGGGCGGCTACACCTTC. Protein sequence: CATSGGLGGYTF.

The rearrangement joins TRBV4-1 to TRBJ2-7; D possibly corresponds to TRBD2 (5 bases). From germline, CDR1 is MGHRA and CDR2 YSYEKL. This CDR3 is built from 13 residues. The ends were cut back, 8 bases at V and 2 bases at J, with 13 bases in the middle. CDR3 sequence (DNA): TGCGCCAGCTCCCGAGAGGGAACCTACGAGCAGTACTTC. This codes for CASSREGTYEQYF.

In its sample, this clone was seen once. The chain uses TRBV11-2 and TRBJ1-2; D is perhaps TRBD1 (6 bases). CDR1 and CDR2 from the germline V gene are SGHAT and FQNNGV. V was pared by 5 bases and J by 3 bases, with 13 bases between. The CDR3 length is 14 residues. The CDR3 sequence: CASSLRQAYYGYTF. The CDR3 nucleotides read TGTGCCAGCAGCCTTCGACAGGCCTACTATGGCTACACCTTC.

This chain connects TRBV11-2 to TRBJ1-1; no firm D call. Trimming took off 0 bases at V and 3 bases at J, with 5 bases between the two ends. Germline V gene data show CDR1 as SGHAT and CDR2 as FQNNGV. There are 13 residues in the CDR3. The CDR3 DNA follows: TGTGCCAGCAGCTTAGAGAGGGACACTGAAGCTTTCTTT. Translating it yields CASSLERDTEAFF.

V usage is TRBV7-6 and J usage is TRBJ2-5, with D tentatively TRBD1 (6 bases). Germline-derived CDR1 and CDR2 are SGHVS and FNYEAQ. The V gene lost 2 bases and the J gene lost 2 bases, with 12 bases spanning the gap. The length of the CDR3 is 15 residues. The CDR3 spells CASSLRPGAQETQYF. CDR3 bases: TGTGCCAGCAGCTTAAGACCAGGGGCACAAGAGACCCAGTACTTC.

The chain has TRBV11-2 and TRBJ1-1; 7 bases are shared with TRBD1. This CDR3 is 15 amino acids long. The germline CDR1 and CDR2 sequences are SGHAT and FQNNGV. The V segment lost 2 bases and the J segment 2 bases; nucleotides outside the gene matches: 5. CDR3: CASSLQQGLNTEAFF. As DNA, the CDR3 is TGTGCCAGCAGCTTACAACAGGGGCTAAACACTGAAGCTTTCTTT. Full variable domain (outside the CDR3, taken from reference TRBV11-2 and TRBJ1-1): EAGVAQSPRYKIIEKRQSVAFWCNPISGHATLYWYQQILGQGPKLLIQFQNNGVVDDSQLPKDRFSAERLKGVDSTLKIQPAKLEDSAVYLCASSLQQGLNTEAFFGQGTRLTVV.

The chain has TRBV7-8 and TRBJ2-1, with 7 bases that match TRBD2. CDR3 length equals 18 residues. Trimming took 1 base from V and 1 from J; bases not matched to a gene: 10. The germline gives CDR1 SGHVS, CDR2 FQNEAQ. In DNA form, the CDR3 reads TGTGCCAGCAGCTTAGTAGGGCTAGGGGAGGGGTCCTACAATGAGCAGTTCTTC. The encoded protein is CASSLVGLGEGSYNEQFF.

This sequence joins TRBV12-3 or TRBV12-4 and TRBJ1-1; D uncertain. The V gene lost 5 bases and the J gene lost 8 bases, with 12 bases spanning the gap. The length of the CDR3 is 12 residues. The CDR3 coding sequence is TGTGCCAGCAGTCCCACTAGAAACGAAGCTTTCTTT. Amino acids: CASSPTRNEAFF.